This T cell receptor beta chain was captured by sequencing in a study of shared T cell receptors in the human thymus. CDR3 length equals 18 residues. Germline CDR1 is SGHDN and CDR2 is FVKESK. With 0 bases clipped from V and 4 bases from J, the junction kept 10 bases outside the gene matches. Clones were read by immunoSEQ multiplex PCR, and TCRdb kept only the in-frame ones, dropping some. This sample yields roughly 700,000 clones, of which 88% are seen a single time; about 0.01% belongs to the top ten. The data also belong to a second study, concerning human thymus T cells. That paper adds: Healthy Finnish infants having corrective surgery for congenital heart defects served as donors. It was from resections taken during corrective heart surgery that the thymus tissue came. Related work showed strongly overlapping thymic repertoires across unrelated individuals.

The receptor was isolated from a boy less than two years old with a congenital heart defect. Material: thymocytes. The chain employs TRBV14 and TRBJ2-5; 11 nucleotides align to TRBD2. CDR3 in amino acids: CASSQDGASGRQGETQYF. CDR3 nucleotides: TGTGCCAGCAGCCAAGATGGGGCTAGCGGGAGGCAGGGAGAGACCCAGTACTTC. The full variable domain, with the rest looked up from reference TRBV14 and TRBJ2-5, is EAGVTQFPSHSVIEKGQTVTLRCDPISGHDNLYWYRRVMGKEIKFLLHFVKESKQDESGMPNNRFLAERTGGTYSTLKVQPAELEDSGVYFCASSQDGASGRQGETQYFGPGTRLLVL.